Described below is a single T cell receptor (beta chain) sequence and its context. What it recognizes is unknown. The assay was carried out at the deep level. The protocol was immunoSEQ multiplex PCR, while the TCRdb copy is restricted to in-frame clones and leaves out a portion. The sample has over a million clones; approximately 96% are singletons. These data are taken from a study of shared clonotypes between healthy human individuals. The CDR3 runs to 16 residues. Per germline, CDR1 SGHKS and CDR2 YYEKEE (reference sequence). Trimming cost V 4 bases and J 1 base, with 17 bases left between them. Study-wide results and limits: Naive subsets usually exceeded memory subsets in estimated richness.

What was sequenced was naive CD4+ T cells sorted from blood. Noted subset: CD45RA+ positively selected. The clonotype was recovered from a man aged 25 to 40 in good health. The rearrangement joins TRBV5-5 to TRBJ2-5; D not resolved. CDR3 sequence reads: CASSRSALLGQETQYF. CDR3 DNA sequence: TGTGCCAGCAGCCGCTCAGCGTTACTCGGCCAAGAGACCCAGTACTTC.